This T cell receptor (beta chain) was identified during a study of T cells after yellow fever vaccination. Study-wide background: SMART-Seq v4 Ultra Low Input handled preparation of low-cell-number fractions.

A single record per CDR3 protein comes from TCRdb applying MiXCR to the 5' RACE reads. This table holds hundreds of thousands of distinct CDR3 sequences, over 9% found once. Trimming removed 0 bases at V and 8 bases at J, with 13 bases between. Germline values: CDR1 DFQATT, CDR2 SNEGSKA (reference sequence). The CDR3 extends over 13 amino acids. The rearrangement uses TRBV20-1 and TRBJ1-2; D is unclear. The clonotype originates from a man aged 25-45 years who received the YFV17D yellow fever vaccine. The sequencing used PBMCs, collected on the day of the yellow fever booster vaccination. The chain's CDR3 is CSARDSSHAGYTF. In DNA, the CDR3 is TGCAGTGCTAGAGATTCCTCCCACGCGGGCTACACCTTC.